The rows below give T cell receptor beta chains drawn from one sample of a study of a mutant IDH1 vaccine in newly diagnosed glioma. Their antigens remain unidentified. Repertoires were generated with immunoSEQ multiplex PCR, while TCRdb's copy carries only in-frame clones and drops some. The sample contains 52,000 or so clones, about 81% of which appear only once. The specimen was PBMCs, collected from a glioma patient whose treatment included an IDH1 peptide vaccine. The source is a middle-aged woman with glioma. Some clones in this sample may be carry-over from other donors' samples. CDR3s include the opening cysteine and the closing phenylalanine or tryptophan. Fields, in order: V gene, clone size, D gene, CDR3 length, J gene, CDR3 protein, CDR3 DNA. D genes are given only for firm matches. Clone size, where shown, is once, few, many, or a class for clones that have expanded.

>TRBV5-1|-|TRBD1|15|TRBJ2-2
CASSQGQGGTGELFF
TGCGCCAGCAGCCAGGGACAGGGAGGGACCGGGGAGCTGTTTTTT
>TRBV5-1|-|-|15|TRBJ2-7
CASSRGGVVAYEQYF
TGCGCCAGCAGCAGAGGGGGGGTCGTAGCCTACGAGCAGTACTTC
>TRBV6-1|-|-|12|TRBJ2-6
CASSERTNVLTF
TGTGCCAGCAGTGAAAGGACCAACGTCCTGACTTTC
>TRBV2|-|-|13|TRBJ2-7
CASRMTGTYEQYF
TGTGCCAGCAGGATGACTGGGACCTACGAGCAGTACTTC
>TRBV20-1|-|TRBD1|11|TRBJ1-1
CSASRGREAFF
TGCAGTGCTAGTAGGGGGCGGGAAGCTTTCTTT
>TRBV19|-|-|13|TRBJ1-2
CASSSSGRDGYTF
TGTGCCAGTAGCTCTAGTGGTCGGGATGGCTACACCTTC
>TRBV6-4|once|-|15|TRBJ1-6
CASRRESAYNSPLHF
TGTGCCAGCAGGAGGGAGTCCGCATATAATTCACCCCTCCACTTT
>TRBV9|-|-|14|TRBJ2-7
CASSVGQAPYEQYF
TGTGCCAGCAGCGTGGGGCAGGCCCCCTACGAGCAGTACTTC
>TRBV5-4|-|-|16|TRBJ1-6
CASSLGTEPYNSPLHF
TGTGCCAGCAGCTTGGGGACGGAGCCGTATAATTCACCCCTCCACTTT
>TRBV6-1|-|-|13|TRBJ1-1
CASMAGKDLEAFF
TGTGCCAGCATGGCAGGTAAAGACCTGGAAGCTTTCTTT
>TRBV7-2|-|TRBD2|16|TRBJ2-3
CASSSHSGMSTDTQYF
TGTGCCAGCAGCTCCCATAGCGGGATGTCCACAGATACGCAGTATTTT
>TRBV29-1|-|-|12|TRBJ1-2
CSVERLPEGYTF
TGCAGCGTTGAAAGACTTCCGGAAGGCTACACCTTC
>TRBV5-1|-|-|13|TRBJ2-5
CASSLGAGETQYF
TGCGCCAGCAGCCTGGGTGCGGGGGAGACCCAGTACTTC
>TRBV4-3|-|TRBD1|17|TRBJ2-7
CASSPRDSSSASYEQYF
TGCGCCAGCAGCCCTCGGGACAGTTCCAGCGCCTCCTACGAGCAGTACTTC
>TRBV2|-|-|13|TRBJ1-5
CASSEGVNQPQHF
TGTGCCAGCAGTGAGGGTGTTAATCAGCCCCAGCATTTT
>TRBV7-9|-|-|17|TRBJ1-5
CASSLMGREYRNQPQHF
TGTGCCAGCAGCTTAATGGGCAGGGAATATCGCAATCAGCCCCAGCATTTT
>TRBV9|-|-|15|TRBJ1-5
CASSLGHSSNQPQHF
TGTGCCAGCAGCCTGGGACACTCGAGCAATCAGCCCCAGCATTTT
>TRBV5-1|-|-|13|TRBJ1-1
CASSGQANTEAFF
TGCGCCAGCAGCGGTCAAGCGAACACTGAAGCTTTCTTT